The 2 T cell receptor beta chains presented below share a single source sample, sequenced in a study of cytomegalovirus exposure and HLA in healthy donors. Primers: 60 Vbeta forward and 13 Jbeta reverse. Only in-frame clones appear in the TCRdb table, and some are missing; sequencing was by immunoSEQ multiplex PCR. The table records around 200,000 clones, roughly 80% of them present only once. Material: PBMCs. Receptors originate from a boy aged 5-17 years in good health and CMV-seronegative.

This clone has just a few counts. The gene calls are TRBV5-4 and TRBJ1-1; D perhaps matches TRBD1 (6 bases). Germline CDR1 is SGHNT and CDR2 is YYREEE (reference sequence). This CDR3 is built from 14 residues. The V gene lost 6 bases and the J gene lost 2 bases, with 14 bases spanning the gap. The CDR3 DNA follows: TGTGCCAGCACCATTCAGGGGTTTAACACTGAAGCTTTCTTT. Protein: CASTIQGFNTEAFF.

The chain recombines TRBV2 with TRBJ1-1; TRBD1 might be the D (5 bases). The germline V gene encodes CDR1 SNHLY and CDR2 FYNNEI. The CDR3 is made up of 14 amino acids. V lost 9 bases and J 5 bases, leaving 19 bases between the germline ends. CDR3 region: CARAFGGFETEAFF. CDR3 bases: TGTGCCAGAGCGTTCGGGGGTTTTGAAACTGAAGCTTTCTTT.